This is a list of T cell receptor beta chains from one sample in a study of T cell responses to AZD1222 COVID-19 vaccine. Here immunoSEQ multiplex PCR was the method, and the copy in TCRdb shows in-frame clones only, minus some. Counted here are tens of thousands of clones, 91% occurring once; the ten biggest clones make up 8%. The material was peripheral blood, obtained 28 days after the second AZD1222 dose. Receptors were obtained from an adult who received the AZD1222 COVID-19 vaccine. The CDR3 runs from the conserved cysteine through the conserved F or W. D genes are given only for firm matches. Not every row has a clone size; where given, it reads once, few, many or a size class.

clone size,D gene,J gene,V gene,CDR3 DNA,CDR3 protein
few,TRBD2,TRBJ2-5,TRBV11-2,TGTGCCAGCAGCCCCGGGGGGGTTGGCCAAGAGACCCAGTACTTC,CASSPGGVGQETQYF
few,NA,TRBJ1-5,TRBV7-2,TGTGCCAGCAGCTTAATAGACAATCAGCCCCAGCATTTT,CASSLIDNQPQHF
NA,TRBD1,TRBJ1-5,TRBV19,TGTGCCAGTAGTTCGAAACCGGGACAGGTTAGCAATCAGCCCCAGCATTTT,CASSSKPGQVSNQPQHF
NA,TRBD2,TRBJ2-7,TRBV10-3,TGTGCCATCGGGGGGAAAAGGGCTAGCGGGACGGTTGGCGCATACGAGCAGTACTTC,CAIGGKRASGTVGAYEQYF
once,NA,TRBJ1-1,TRBV7-2,TGTGCCAGCAGCGAGCGGTTTAAGGCGCCGGGCACTGAAGCTTTCTTT,CASSERFKAPGTEAFF
NA,NA,TRBJ2-6,TRBV29-1,TGCAGCGTTGATGCGTGGGATTCGGACTCTGGGGCCAACGTCCTGACTTTC,CSVDAWDSDSGANVLTF
NA,TRBD1,TRBJ1-2,TRBV5-1,TGCGCCAGCACCCGGACAGGGTCGGGCTATGGCTACACCTTC,CASTRTGSGYGYTF
once,TRBD1,TRBJ1-5,TRBV13,TGTGCCAGCAGCTTTCAGGGGGCGTCCCAGCCCCAGCATTTT,CASSFQGASQPQHF
NA,TRBD1,TRBJ1-5,TRBV27,TGTGCCAGCAGTACGGACAGGGGCAATCAGCCCCAGCATTTT,CASSTDRGNQPQHF
NA,TRBD2,TRBJ2-3,TRBV19,TGTGCCAGTAGTAGGACTAGCGGACTCACAGATACGCAGTATTTT,CASSRTSGLTDTQYF
NA,NA,TRBJ2-3,TRBV28,TGTGCCAGCAGTTTTTTATCAGGGACAGATACGCAGTATTTT,CASSFLSGTDTQYF
NA,NA,TRBJ1-1,TRBV6-6,TGTGCCAGCAGCCCTTGGACGGGTGAAGCTTTCTTT,CASSPWTGEAFF
NA,TRBD2,TRBJ2-1,TRBV4-1,TGCGCCAGCAGCCCCTTGGGCGGGAGCGGCTACAATGAGCAGTTCTTC,CASSPLGGSGYNEQFF
NA,NA,TRBJ2-4,TRBV7-9,TGTGCCAGCAGCCCAGAGGTGATTCAGTACTTC,CASSPEVIQYF
NA,NA,TRBJ1-1,TRBV19,TGTGCCAGTAGTGCCTGGACAGACACTGAAGCTTTCTTT,CASSAWTDTEAFF
NA,NA,TRBJ2-3,TRBV4-1,TGCGCCAGCAGCCAAGAAAGGCAGTCGTCTAGCACAGATACGCAGTATTTT,CASSQERQSSSTDTQYF
once,NA,TRBJ2-7,TRBV9,TGTGCCAGCAGCGTAGCTCCCAACGGGCTAGTAGGCGAGCAGTACTTC,CASSVAPNGLVGEQYF
NA,TRBD1,TRBJ1-5,TRBV6-7,TGTGCCAGCAGTCAATATAAACAGGGGGGCAATCAGCCCCAGCATTTT,CASSQYKQGGNQPQHF
NA,TRBD1,TRBJ1-1,TRBV25-1,TGTGCCAGCAGGGGGACAGGATCGAACACTGAAGCTTTCTTT,CASRGTGSNTEAFF
NA,NA,TRBJ1-2,TRBV5-1,TGCGCCAGCAGCTTGGGCGCGGCGTGGGGCTACACCTTC,CASSLGAAWGYTF
NA,TRBD2,TRBJ2-1,TRBV5-4,TGTGCCAGCAGCTCCGGACTAGCGGGAGGGTTGGGCAATGAGCAGTTCTTC,CASSSGLAGGLGNEQFF
NA,TRBD1,TRBJ1-2,TRBV6-5,TGTGCCAGTCGACAACAGGGGGCGTATGGCTACACCTTC,CASRQQGAYGYTF
NA,NA,TRBJ2-4,TRBV18,TGTGCCAGCTCCCCGGCTCTGGCCAAAAACATTCAGTACTTC,CASSPALAKNIQYF
NA,NA,TRBJ2-7,TRBV7-2,TGTGCCAGCAGCAAAACTGGCGTCTACGAGCAGTACTTC,CASSKTGVYEQYF
NA,NA,TRBJ2-7,TRBV7-5,TGTGCCAGAACCTTAACCCTTAGCGGGCCGTTATATATTTTAGAGCAGTACTTC,CARTLTLSGPLYILEQYF
NA,NA,TRBJ2-7,TRBV7-2,TGTGCCAGCAGCTTAGAGACGACAGGCTTTTTGCGTTGGCAGTACTTC,CASSLETTGFLRWQYF
NA,NA,TRBJ1-2,TRBV28,TGTGCCAGCACCGGGGGTGGTGGGAACTATGGCTACACCTTC,CASTGGGGNYGYTF
NA,NA,TRBJ2-3,TRBV27,TGTGCCAGCAGTTCCCTCGGCACAGATACGCAGTATTTT,CASSSLGTDTQYF
few,TRBD1,TRBJ1-2,TRBV5-1,TGCGCCAGCAGCTTGGAAGGACAGGAGGATGGCTACACCTTC,CASSLEGQEDGYTF
NA,NA,TRBJ1-1,TRBV5-1,TGCGCCAGCAGCCCATTCGAAGGCACTGAAGCTTTCTTT,CASSPFEGTEAFF
NA,NA,TRBJ2-7,TRBV2,TGTGCCAGCAGTGAAGCTAGGGATTTCCCGGGCAACTTC,CASSEARDFPGNF
once,TRBD1,TRBJ2-2,TRBV7-3,TGTGCCAGCAGCTTAAACCCACCGATACAGGGGGCCGGGGAGCTGTTTTTT,CASSLNPPIQGAGELFF
few,NA,TRBJ1-5,TRBV7-9,TGTGCCAGCAGCTTAGGACAGGTGAATCAGCCCCAGCATTTT,CASSLGQVNQPQHF
few,TRBD2,TRBJ2-3,TRBV6-4,TGTGCCAGCAGTGACGGAACGGGGGGGGACACAGATACGCAGTATTTT,CASSDGTGGDTDTQYF
NA,TRBD1,TRBJ1-5,TRBV2,TGTGCCAGCAGTGGACAGGGTTCGGGTCAGCCCCAGCATTTT,CASSGQGSGQPQHF
NA,NA,TRBJ2-5,TRBV20-1,TGCAGTGCTAGGAGCGAGGAGACCCAGTACTTC,CSARSEETQYF
once,NA,TRBJ2-7,TRBV28,TGTGCCAGCAGTTTTAGGGTCTTGGGGGGAAGCTCCTACGAGCAGTACTTC,CASSFRVLGGSSYEQYF
once,TRBD1,TRBJ1-2,TRBV6-5,TGTGCCAGCAGAACCGGACAGGGAAATAACTATGGCTACACCTTC,CASRTGQGNNYGYTF
NA,NA,TRBJ1-2,TRBV14,TGTGCCAGCAGCCAAGACGGGTCGATAATGGACAGTTATGGCTACACCTTC,CASSQDGSIMDSYGYTF
NA,NA,TRBJ1-4,TRBV19,TGTGCCAGTAAAGCCGGGGGGCGTGAAAAACTGTTTTTT,CASKAGGREKLFF